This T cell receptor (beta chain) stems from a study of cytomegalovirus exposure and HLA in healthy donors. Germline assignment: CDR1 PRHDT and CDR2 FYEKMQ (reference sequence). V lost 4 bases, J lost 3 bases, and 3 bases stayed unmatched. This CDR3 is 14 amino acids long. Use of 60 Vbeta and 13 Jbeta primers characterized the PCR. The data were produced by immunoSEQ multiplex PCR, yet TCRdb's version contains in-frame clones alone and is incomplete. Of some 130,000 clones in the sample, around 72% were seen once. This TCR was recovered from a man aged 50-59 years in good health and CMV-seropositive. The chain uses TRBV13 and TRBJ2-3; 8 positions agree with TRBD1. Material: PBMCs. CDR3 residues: CASSSRGRTDTQYF. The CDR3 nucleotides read TGTGCCAGCAGCTCCAGGGGGCGGACAGATACGCAGTATTTT.